The rows below give T cell receptor beta chains drawn from one sample of a study of T cell changes during pregnancy in multiple sclerosis. Method: immunoSEQ multiplex PCR; TCRdb's copy keeps in-frame clones and lacks some. This table has under 50,000 clones, 95% appearing once. This specimen consisted of CD8+ T cells from peripheral blood mononuclear cells, obtained in the first trimester of pregnancy. The receptors shown here come from a female donor with multiple sclerosis, enrolled in a pregnancy study. CDR3s include the opening cysteine and the closing phenylalanine or tryptophan. Fields, in order: D gene, J gene, V gene, clone size, CDR3 protein, CDR3 DNA. The D gene is left open where the match is weak. Clone size is shown for a subset of rows, as once, few, many or a class of expanded clone.

TRBD1 TRBJ1-1 TRBV19 . CATLTGGTEAFF TGTGCCACGTTGACAGGGGGCACTGAAGCTTTCTTT
. TRBJ2-6 TRBV30 . CAWCREAGANVLTF TGTGCCTGGTGCAGGGAGGCTGGGGCCAACGTCCTGACTTTC
. TRBJ2-4 TRBV19 . CASSIDAGFSADLDRF TGTGCCAGTAGTATAGATGCGGGGTTTTCGGCGGATCTCGACCGCTTC
TRBD1 TRBJ2-7 TRBV6-1 . CASSEGQGIYEQYF TGTGCCAGCAGTGAGGGACAGGGGATTTACGAGCAGTACTTC
. TRBJ1-2 TRBV19 . CASSISPSDGYTF TGTGCCAGTAGTATAAGCCCCTCGGATGGCTACACCTTC
. TRBJ2-3 TRBV7-9 . CASSKRVDSAVRDTQYF TGTGCCAGCAGCAAAAGGGTGGATAGCGCTGTTAGAGATACGCAGTATTTT
. TRBJ2-1 TRBV7-6 . CASSPSSYNEQFF TGTGCCAGCAGCCCATCTAGCTACAATGAGCAGTTCTTC
TRBD2 TRBJ2-1 TRBV5-1 . CASRALAGEFDEQFF TGCGCCAGCAGGGCACTAGCGGGAGAATTCGATGAGCAGTTCTTC
TRBD2 TRBJ2-7 TRBV6-5 . CASSYSAGGPNEQYF TGTGCCAGCAGTTACTCAGCGGGAGGGCCTAACGAGCAGTACTTC
. TRBJ1-2 TRBV9 . CASSGLWGPYGYTF TGTGCCAGCAGCGGGTTATGGGGGCCCTATGGCTACACCTTC
. TRBJ2-7 TRBV28 once CASSLQPGGTYEQYF TGTGCCAGCAGTTTACAACCAGGGGGGACCTACGAGCAGTACTTC
TRBD2 TRBJ2-7 TRBV11-2 . CASSWTSGRSSYEQYF TGTGCCAGCAGCTGGACTAGCGGGAGAAGTTCCTACGAGCAGTACTTC
TRBD1 TRBJ2-7 TRBV27 once CASSFSQGQTYEQYF TGTGCCAGCAGTTTCTCACAGGGGCAAACCTACGAGCAGTACTTC
TRBD1 TRBJ1-2 TRBV12-5 once CASGFNPGQGVYGYTF TGTGCTAGTGGTTTTAACCCGGGACAGGGGGTCTATGGCTACACCTTC
. TRBJ2-6 TRBV30 . CAWEWGTGANVLTF TGTGCCTGGGAGTGGGGCACCGGGGCCAACGTCCTGACTTTC
TRBD1 TRBJ2-1 TRBV7-3 . CASSLGQGYNEQFF TGTGCCAGCAGCCTCGGACAGGGCTACAATGAGCAGTTCTTC
TRBD1 TRBJ2-1 TRBV29-1 . CSVEGTQGAYNEQFF TGCAGCGTTGAGGGGACCCAGGGGGCCTACAATGAGCAGTTCTTC
TRBD1 TRBJ1-4 TRBV13 . CASSFDRGREKLFF TGTGCCAGCAGCTTCGACAGGGGGCGCGAAAAACTGTTTTTT
TRBD2 TRBJ2-1 TRBV19 . CASSIGTSGSYNEQFF TGTGCCAGTAGTATCGGGACTAGCGGTTCCTACAATGAGCAGTTCTTC
. TRBJ2-3 TRBV7-2 once CASTITPLTTDTQYF TGTGCCAGCACCATCACCCCACTAACCACAGATACGCAGTATTTT
TRBD2 TRBJ2-2 TRBV28 . CAGSAGGNTGELFF TGTGCCGGATCGGCGGGAGGGAACACCGGGGAGCTGTTTTTT
. TRBJ2-1 TRBV6-1 . CASSFHESSYNEQFF TGTGCCAGCAGCTTCCACGAGAGCTCCTACAATGAGCAGTTCTTC
TRBD2 TRBJ2-2 TRBV19 . CASSIRGSGTGELFF TGTGCCAGTAGTATTCGCGGGAGTGGGACCGGGGAGCTGTTTTTT
. TRBJ1-1 TRBV5-4 . CASSLGQGYVPNTEAFF TGTGCCAGCAGCTTGGGGCAGGGGTACGTACCGAACACTGAAGCTTTCTTT
TRBD2 TRBJ2-1 TRBV5-1 few CASSAAGASGRRAYNEQFF TGCGCCAGCAGCGCGGCGGGGGCTAGCGGGAGAAGGGCCTACAATGAGCAGTTCTTC
. TRBJ2-2 TRBV9 . CASSPPGRGAGELFF TGTGCCAGCAGCCCCCCCGGGCGGGGCGCCGGGGAGCTGTTTTTT
. TRBJ2-3 TRBV6-1 . CASSVRGLSF TGTGCCAGCAGTGTTCGGGGACTCAGTTTT
TRBD1 TRBJ1-1 TRBV5-1 . CASSLAPGTGVRPLLMNTEAFF TGCGCCAGCAGCTTGGCCCCCGGGACAGGGGTACGACCGTTATTGATGAACACTGAAGCTTTCTTT
TRBD2 TRBJ2-3 TRBV28 . CASTHSGLAEGNTQYF TGTGCCAGCACCCACTCGGGACTAGCGGAGGGTAATACGCAGTATTTT
. TRBJ2-7 TRBV27 . CASSWGGGGSYEQYF TGTGCCAGCAGTTGGGGAGGGGGGGGGTCCTACGAGCAGTACTTC
TRBD1 TRBJ2-5 TRBV6-5 . CASRPAGQGGETQYF TGTGCCAGCAGGCCCGCGGGACAGGGTGGGGAGACCCAGTACTTC
TRBD2 TRBJ2-1 TRBV14 . CASSQELAAYNEQFF TGTGCCAGCAGCCAAGAACTAGCGGCTTACAATGAGCAGTTCTTC
. TRBJ1-1 TRBV19 . CASNQGNYGEAFF TGTGCCAGCAACCAGGGGAATTATGGTGAAGCTTTCTTT
. TRBJ2-5 TRBV7-9 . CASRPPSVIVETQYF TGTGCCAGCAGACCCCCTAGCGTGATAGTCGAGACCCAGTACTTC
. TRBJ2-7 TRBV29-1 . CSVEPGLAPYEQYF TGCAGCGTTGAACCCGGACTCGCTCCTTACGAGCAGTACTTC
TRBD1 TRBJ2-3 TRBV27 . CASSSGGLTTDTQYF TGTGCCAGCAGTTCAGGGGGTCTGACCACAGATACGCAGTATTTT